The entry below gives a single T cell receptor (beta chain) sequence along with its context. This clone was recorded once. There is no known antigen for this receptor. No much larger clonotype is one base removed from it; base qualities were not supplied. CDR1 is given as MDHEN and CDR2 as SYDVKM, both from the germline V gene. There are 12 amino acids in the CDR3, from cysteine to phenylalanine inclusive. Of all the DNA, just the CDR3 is kept, 36 bases in frame from base 1. V lost 3 bases and J lost 12 bases, and the count of bases not matched to a germline gene is 5. The data were obtained in a study of cytomegalovirus exposure and HLA in healthy donors (dated by TCRdb to about 2017). About the study as a whole: According to a later analysis, the 120 validation repertoires were produced on the same platform as the roughly 600 repertoires of the first cohort. Along with the approximately 670-subject first cohort, a separate validation cohort of approximately 110 different subjects was used. The study combined high-throughput TCR immunosequencing, statistical association of individual TCRs with disease status, and machine learning to predict cytomegalovirus infection status. The study aimed to test whether cataloging public T cell receptors could reveal signatures of past pathogen exposure.

The donors belonged to the validation cohort of around 120 subjects, which was separate from the approximately 700-subject first cohort. The research as a whole found: In both the original and validation cohorts, the classifier was reported to diagnose cytomegalovirus status with high specificity and sensitivity. The study listed approximately 150 TCR beta chains as associated with cytomegalovirus. A later analysis lacked HLA typing for the validation cohort, so it scored co-occurrence in that cohort across all 120 repertoires. In vitro tests confirmed that a few of the cytomegalovirus-associated TCR beta chains recognize cytomegalovirus antigens. In a later analysis, TCRs clustered in the first cohort were found to also tend to co-occur in the 120 or so validation repertoires, with approximately 95% of cluster scores above 0. According to the authors, the approach could potentially be generalized to other disease states and immunological phenotypes. Most TCR sequences were observed very rarely across donors, whereas some public TCRs were present in many individuals.

Libraries were built with the immunoSEQ multiplex PCR assay. Regarding the original processing steps: To diagnose cytomegalovirus status from the catalog of TCR beta chain sequences, a statistical classification framework was built. Not all clones reach the TCRdb copy of this immuneACCESS table, which keeps in-frame sequences only. Checked studies attribute under half of the gap to unresolved V genes and leave the rest unexplained. The V and J calls and the clone size are those of that table, but D and trimming were determined from the DNA. The sample has approximately 53,000 clones on record, 85% to 95% of them singletons. The top ten clones comprise approximately 1.5% of the sample.

The chain is assembled from TRBV28 and TRBJ2-1; 7 bases in the middle match TRBD2. The receptor was isolated from a young man in good health and CMV-seronegative. Material for sequencing was PBMCs. The CDR3 region: CASSFPSGMQFF. The bases read TGTGCCAGCAGTTTCCCGAGCGGGATGCAGTTCTTC.